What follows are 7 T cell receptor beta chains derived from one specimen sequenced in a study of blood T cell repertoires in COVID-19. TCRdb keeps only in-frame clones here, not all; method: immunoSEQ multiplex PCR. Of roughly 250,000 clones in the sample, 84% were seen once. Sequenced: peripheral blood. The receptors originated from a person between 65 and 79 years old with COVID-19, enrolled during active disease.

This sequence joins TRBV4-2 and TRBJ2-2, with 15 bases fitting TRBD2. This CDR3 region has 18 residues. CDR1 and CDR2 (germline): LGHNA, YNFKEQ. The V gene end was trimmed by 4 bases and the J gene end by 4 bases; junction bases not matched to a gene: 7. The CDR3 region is CASSPRTSGRVGTGELFF. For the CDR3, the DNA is TGTGCCAGCAGCCCCCGGACTAGCGGGAGGGTGGGCACCGGGGAGCTGTTTTTT.

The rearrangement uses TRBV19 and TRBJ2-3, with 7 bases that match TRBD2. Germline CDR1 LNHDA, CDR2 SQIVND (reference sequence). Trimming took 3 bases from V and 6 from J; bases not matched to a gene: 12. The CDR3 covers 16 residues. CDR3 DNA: TGTGCCAGTAGTATCACGCTGGCGGGGAGGGCCGATACGCAGTATTTT. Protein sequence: CASSITLAGRADTQYF.

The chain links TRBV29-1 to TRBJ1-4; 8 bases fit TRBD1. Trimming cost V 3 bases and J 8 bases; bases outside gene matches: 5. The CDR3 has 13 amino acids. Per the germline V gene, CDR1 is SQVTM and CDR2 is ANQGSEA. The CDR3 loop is CSVDRRQGEKLFF. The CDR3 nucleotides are TGCAGCGTTGACCGACGACAGGGGGAAAAACTGTTTTTT.

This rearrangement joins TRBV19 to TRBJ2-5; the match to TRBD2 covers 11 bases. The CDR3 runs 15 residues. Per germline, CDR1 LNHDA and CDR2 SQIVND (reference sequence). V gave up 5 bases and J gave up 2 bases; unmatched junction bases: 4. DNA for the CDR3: TGTGCCAGTAGTCATCTAGCGGGAGGTCAAGAGACCCAGTACTTC. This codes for CASSHLAGGQETQYF.

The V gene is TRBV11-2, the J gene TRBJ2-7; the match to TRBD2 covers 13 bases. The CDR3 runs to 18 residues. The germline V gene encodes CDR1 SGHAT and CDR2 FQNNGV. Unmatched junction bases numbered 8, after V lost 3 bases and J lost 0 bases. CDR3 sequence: CASSLSGTSGNSSYEQYF. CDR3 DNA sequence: TGTGCCAGCAGCTTGTCCGGGACTAGCGGGAATAGCTCCTACGAGCAGTACTTC.

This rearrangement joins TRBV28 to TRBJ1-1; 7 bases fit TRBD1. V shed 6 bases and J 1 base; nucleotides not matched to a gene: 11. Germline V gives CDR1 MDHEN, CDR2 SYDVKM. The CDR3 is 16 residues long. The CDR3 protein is CASSQRQGGPNTEAFF. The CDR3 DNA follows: TGTGCCAGCAGCCAACGCCAGGGGGGCCCGAACACTGAAGCTTTCTTT.

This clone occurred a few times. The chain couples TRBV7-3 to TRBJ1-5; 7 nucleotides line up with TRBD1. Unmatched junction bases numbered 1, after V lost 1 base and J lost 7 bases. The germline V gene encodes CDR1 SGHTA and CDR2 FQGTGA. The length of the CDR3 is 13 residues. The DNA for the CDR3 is TGTGCCAGCAGCTTAAGACAGGGCCAGCCCCAGCATTTT. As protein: CASSLRQGQPQHF.